These 24 T cell receptor beta chains share one sample of origin, sequenced in a study of graft-versus-host responses after intestinal transplantation. The antigens of these receptors remain unknown. Generated by immunoSEQ multiplex PCR, the TCRdb table keeps only in-frame clones and is missing some. In the table there are around 97,000 clones, around 91% of which are singletons. Sequences were derived from unstimulated CD4+ T cells sorted from spleen or lymph node cells, sampled before transplant. The source of these receptors is a human donor who was the organ donor for an intestinal transplant.

A single count supports this clone. The chain recombines TRBV9 with TRBJ1-6, with 7 bases identical to TRBD1. The trim removed 1 base at V and 4 bases at J, leaving 2 bases unmatched. This CDR3 has 15 amino acids. Germline loops: CDR1 SGDLS, CDR2 YYNGEE. CDR3 DNA: TGTGCCAGCAGCGTAACGGGACAGTATAATTCACCCCTCCACTTT. Its protein product is CASSVTGQYNSPLHF.

J is TRBJ1-3 and V is TRBV18; TRBD1 matches 8 bases. The CDR3 loop spans 14 amino acids. Germline values: CDR1 KGHSH, CDR2 LQKENI. V was clipped by 3 bases and J by 4 bases; unmatched bases: 2. The CDR3 DNA follows: TGTGCCAGCTCACCGCAGGGGGCCGGAAACACCATATATTTT. As protein: CASSPQGAGNTIYF.

The rearrangement joins TRBV7-9 to TRBJ2-1, with D tentatively TRBD1 (6 bases). Germline V gene lookup returns CDR1 SEHNR and CDR2 FQNEAQ (reference sequence). CDR3 length: 15 amino acids. The V end was cut by 3 bases, the J end by 5 bases, with 14 bases between. In nucleotides, the CDR3 is TGTGCCAGCAGCTTCCTACAGGGTAGCAACAATGAGCAGTTCTTC. This encodes CASSFLQGSNNEQFF.

The chain joins TRBV30 to TRBJ1-1, with 9 nucleotides matching TRBD1. The length of the CDR3 is 11 residues. Per the germline V gene, CDR1 is GTSNPN and CDR2 is SVGIG (reference sequence). The V segment lost 5 bases and the J segment 8 bases; nucleotides outside the gene matches: 3. The CDR3 loop reads CAWVGTGEAFF. Written as DNA, the CDR3 is TGTGCCTGGGTAGGGACAGGGGAAGCTTTCTTT.

The chain's CDR3 is CASSLGTGFTDTQYF. The CDR3 DNA is TGTGCCAGCAGCTTAGGAACAGGGTTCACAGATACGCAGTATTTT. The chain has TRBV7-6 and TRBJ2-3; TRBD1 might be the D (6 bases). The V gene's germline CDR1 is SGHVS and CDR2 FNYEAQ. This CDR3 has 15 amino acids. The germline V and J ends were trimmed by 1 base and 2 bases, with 10 bases remaining between them.

The CDR3 region is CASSQDSQGILGYTF. DNA of the CDR3: TGCGCCAGCAGCCAAGATAGCCAGGGGATATTAGGCTACACCTTC. The chain employs TRBV4-3 and TRBJ1-2; D is possibly TRBD1 (6 bases). CDR3 length: 15 residues. Germline assignment: CDR1 LGHNA and CDR2 YSLEER. V was cut by 0 bases and J by 8 bases, with 16 bases left in between.

V gene TRBV4-2 combines with J gene TRBJ1-4; maybe TRBD1 (5 bases). The CDR3 loop spans 15 amino acids. Germline V gene lookup returns CDR1 LGHNA and CDR2 YNFKEQ. Between the trimmed V and J ends, which lost 0 bases and 8 bases, there was a span of 13 bases. The CDR3 bases are TGTGCCAGCAGCCAAGATTGGCAGGGTCACGAAAAACTGTTTTTT. Protein product: CASSQDWQGHEKLFF.

For the CDR3, the DNA is TGTGCCAGCAGCTTGCCGGGAGGGGTGGGCTACACCTTC. Translated: CASSLPGGVGYTF. The chain uses TRBV7-3 and TRBJ1-2; a possible D gene is TRBD1 (5 bases). There are 13 residues in the CDR3. V lost 3 bases and J lost 8, with 13 bases in between. Germline CDR1 reads SGHTA; CDR2 reads FQGTGA.

This clone came up once. The rearrangement links TRBV20-1 to TRBJ1-2; D is possibly TRBD1 (5 bases). This CDR3 is 11 amino acids long. The V gene's germline CDR1 is DFQATT and CDR2 SNEGSKA (reference sequence). Trimming cost V 7 bases and J 6 bases, with 12 bases left between them. The CDR3 is CSVLGGNGYTF. The CDR3, as DNA: TGCAGTGTGCTCGGGGGGAATGGCTACACCTTC.

CDR3 sequence: CASSYRQGSYEQYF. CDR3 nucleotides: TGTGCCAGCAGCTATAGACAGGGCTCCTACGAGCAGTACTTC. The chain recombines TRBV7-2 with TRBJ2-7; 7 bases are a match to TRBD1. The CDR3 contains 14 residues. Unmatched junction bases numbered 3, after V lost 4 bases and J lost 0 bases. Germline CDR1 is SGHTA and CDR2 is FQGNSA.

The rearrangement links TRBV4-2 to TRBJ2-5; the match to TRBD2 covers 9 bases. The CDR3 runs 15 residues. Trimming took 4 bases from V and 5 from J; bases not matched to a gene: 8. CDR1 is LGHNA and CDR2 is YNFKEQ in the germline V gene. This CDR3 reads CASSPASGEWETQYF. The CDR3 nucleotides read TGTGCCAGCAGCCCGGCTAGCGGGGAATGGGAGACCCAGTACTTC.

There are a few counts of this clone. This chain uses TRBV28 with TRBJ1-2; TRBD1 agrees at 8 bases. This CDR3 region has 15 residues. The germline CDR1 and CDR2 sequences are MDHEN and SYDVKM. Germline trimming cut 3 bases from V and 8 bases from J; bases unmatched to any gene: 11. The CDR3 DNA sequence: TGTGCCAGCAGTTTTGCCCGGGGACAGGTCTCCGGCTACACCTTC. It specifies CASSFARGQVSGYTF.

The chain carries TRBV12-2 and TRBJ1-1; the D call of TRBD1 is as the table states it, not checked on the DNA. TRBV12-2 counts as a pseudogene. The CDR3 contains 16 residues. DNA for the CDR3: TGTGCAAGTCGCTTAGCGCTCAGGGGCCGGGGCACTGAAGCTTTCTTT. This gives the protein CASRLALRGRGTEAFF.

The gene calls are TRBV7-8 and TRBJ1-4; 9 bases are shared with TRBD1. The CDR3 covers 21 residues. Germline trimming cut 4 bases from V and 2 bases from J; bases unmatched to any gene: 20. Germline lookup yields CDR1 SGHVS and CDR2 FQNEAQ. The CDR3 DNA follows: TGTGCCAGCAGCTCCCCTCGATTACTTCGGGACAGGGTTAGGACTAATGAAAAACTGTTTTTT. This codes for CASSSPRLLRDRVRTNEKLFF.

This clone appeared a single time. The chain employs TRBV28 and TRBJ2-7; 7 nucleotides agree with TRBD1. The CDR3 sequence is 16 residues long. The trim removed 3 bases at V and 2 bases at J, leaving 10 bases unmatched. Per germline, CDR1 MDHEN and CDR2 SYDVKM. CDR3 loop: CASSLNRGQGAYEQYF. The CDR3 DNA is TGTGCCAGCAGTTTGAATAGGGGGCAGGGGGCCTACGAGCAGTACTTC.

In its sample, this clone was seen once. The V gene is TRBV29-1, the J gene TRBJ1-1, with TRBD1 matching 10 bases. This CDR3 region has 16 residues. Germline CDR1 reads SQVTM; CDR2 reads ANQGSEA. The V and J ends lost 3 bases and 4 bases, in that order; junction bases with no gene match: 11. The CDR3 nucleotides are TGCAGCGTTGAGACAGGGGGCGCAGGTTGGACCACTGAAGCTTTCTTT. It codes for CSVETGGAGWTTEAFF.

A single count supports this clone. The chain links TRBV4-2 to TRBJ1-3; D might be TRBD1 (5 bases). This CDR3 is built from 15 residues. Looked up from germline, CDR1 is LGHNA and CDR2 is YNFKEQ. Trimming took 0 bases from V and 6 from J, leaving 12 bases between them. The CDR3: CASSQDSGTENTIYF. Written as DNA, the CDR3 is TGTGCCAGCAGCCAAGATTCAGGGACTGAAAACACCATATATTTT.

This rearrangement joins TRBV7-3 to TRBJ2-1; 8 nucleotides line up with TRBD2. Germline V gene sequence: CDR1 SGHTA, CDR2 FQGTGA. Trimming at V came to 5 bases and at J to 6 bases, leaving 9 bases not matched to a gene. The CDR3 consists of 15 residues. CDR3 bases: TGTGCCAGCAGCCCTTCGCGGGGGGACTTCAATGAGCAGTTCTTC. Its translation is CASSPSRGDFNEQFF.

The gene calls are TRBV7-9 and TRBJ2-7; tentative D call: TRBD2 (5 bases). Trimming shortened V by 8 bases and J by 3 bases, and 14 bases separated the two germline ends. Germline loops: CDR1 SEHNR, CDR2 FQNEAQ (reference sequence). The CDR3 is made up of 13 amino acids. The chain's CDR3 is CASGAGHYYEQYF. DNA of the CDR3: TGTGCCAGCGGCGCGGGCCATTACTACGAGCAGTACTTC.

CDR3 amino acids: CASSAELALGEQFF. CDR3 sequence (DNA): TGTGCCAGCAGCGCCGAACTAGCACTCGGGGAGCAGTTCTTC. The chain has TRBV9 and TRBJ2-1, with a weak D call TRBD2 (6 bases). The CDR3 has 14 amino acids. Trimming pared 3 bases from V and 10 bases from J, leaving 17 bases between. CDR1 and CDR2 from the germline V gene are SGDLS and YYNGEE.

The chain joins TRBV5-1 to TRBJ1-6; possible D gene TRBD1, 6 bases. Germline CDR1 is SGHRS and CDR2 is YFSETQ. The CDR3 totals 16 residues. Trimming shortened V by 6 bases and J by 2 bases, and 15 bases separated the two germline ends. The CDR3 here is CASTWGGRTYNSPLHF. As DNA, the CDR3 is TGCGCCAGCACCTGGGGGGGGCGTACCTATAATTCACCCCTCCACTTT.

This clone was seen only once. The rearrangement links TRBV7-6 to TRBJ2-7; perhaps TRBD2 as D (6 bases). Germline V CDR1 and CDR2: SGHVS, FNYEAQ. V was trimmed by 2 bases and J by 3 bases, leaving 8 bases between them. The CDR3 spans 13 residues. This CDR3 is CASSLIGSYEQYF. CDR3 nucleotides: TGTGCCAGCAGCTTAATCGGGAGCTACGAGCAGTACTTC.

The chain is built from TRBV4-2 and TRBJ1-5; D call uncertain. Trimming shortened V by 1 base and J by 2 bases, and 9 bases separated the two germline ends. This CDR3 has 15 residues. The germline V gene has CDR1 LGHNA and CDR2 YNFKEQ. CDR3 DNA: TGTGCCAGCAGCCAAGGCGGGGTGGGCAATCAGCCCCAGCATTTT. This sequence encodes CASSQGGVGNQPQHF.

In DNA, the CDR3 is TGTGCCAGCTCACTTTCGGGGATTACAGATACGCAGTATTTT. Amino acid sequence: CASSLSGITDTQYF. This rearrangement joins TRBV18 to TRBJ2-3; D possibly corresponds to TRBD2 (5 bases). Germline CDR1 is KGHSH and CDR2 is LQKENI. The V and J ends lost 4 bases and 3 bases respectively, with 11 bases between them. The CDR3 totals 14 residues.